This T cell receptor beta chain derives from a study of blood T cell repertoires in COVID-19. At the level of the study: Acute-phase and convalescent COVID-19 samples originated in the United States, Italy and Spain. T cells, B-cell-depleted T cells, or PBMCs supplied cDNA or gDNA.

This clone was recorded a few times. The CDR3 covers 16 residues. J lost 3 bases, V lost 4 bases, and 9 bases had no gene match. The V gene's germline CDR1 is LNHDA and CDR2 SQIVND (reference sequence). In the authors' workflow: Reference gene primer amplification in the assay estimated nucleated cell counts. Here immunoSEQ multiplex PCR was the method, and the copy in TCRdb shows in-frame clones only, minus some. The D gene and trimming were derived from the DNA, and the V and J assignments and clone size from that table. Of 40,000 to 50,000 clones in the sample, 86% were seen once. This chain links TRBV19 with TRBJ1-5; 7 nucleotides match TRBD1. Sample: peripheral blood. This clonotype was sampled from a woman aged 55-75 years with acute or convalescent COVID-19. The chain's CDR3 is CASSSLARGNNQPQHF. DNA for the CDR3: TGTGCCAGTAGTAGCCTCGCCAGGGGGAACAATCAGCCCCAGCATTTT.